A single sample is the source of the 20 T cell receptor beta chains below, sequenced in a study of shared clonotypes between healthy human individuals. The assay was immunoSEQ multiplex PCR, and TCRdb's table has in-frame clones only and misses some. Among approximately 2.1 million clones listed, approximately 93% were seen once. Sequenced material: naive CD4+ T cells from PBMCs. Subset described: CD45RA+ positively selected. The receptors were sampled from a man aged 18 to 30 in good health. Some clones in this sample may be carry-over from other donors' samples.

The chain carries TRBV28 and TRBJ1-1; possibly TRBD1 for D (5 bases). CDR1 MDHEN and CDR2 SYDVKM come from the germline V gene. Trimming removed 3 bases at V and 1 base at J, with 15 bases between. This CDR3 comprises 16 residues. CDR3 sequence: CASSFEAGVGNTEAFF. As DNA, the CDR3 is TGTGCCAGCAGTTTCGAGGCGGGGGTTGGGAACACTGAAGCTTTCTTT.

The J gene is TRBJ1-2, the V gene TRBV2; 9 positions match TRBD1. This CDR3 is built from 15 residues. Germline trimming cut 5 bases from V and 8 bases from J; bases unmatched to any gene: 12. CDR1 is SNHLY, CDR2 FYNNEI, per germline. The CDR3 sequence is CASSPQTGGGGGYTF. As DNA, the CDR3 is TGTGCCAGCAGTCCACAGACAGGGGGAGGCGGAGGCTACACCTTC.

V usage is TRBV18 and J usage is TRBJ1-2; D unresolved. From germline, CDR1 is KGHSH and CDR2 LQKENI. Between the trimmed V and J ends, which lost 3 bases and 6 bases, there was a span of 17 bases. This CDR3 spans 15 amino acids. The CDR3 region has the DNA TGTGCCAGCTCACCGGGGTCGAATCTCGGAAATGGCTACACCTTC. Amino acid sequence: CASSPGSNLGNGYTF.

The J gene is TRBJ2-2, the V gene TRBV5-1; D is unclear. V lost 0 bases and J 7 bases, leaving 7 bases between the germline ends. The germline V gene encodes CDR1 SGHRS and CDR2 YFSETQ. The CDR3 extends over 13 amino acids. The chain's CDR3 is CASSLAHLGELFF. The DNA of the CDR3 is TGCGCCAGCAGCTTGGCCCATCTCGGGGAGCTGTTTTTT.

This clone was detected once. The chain is built from TRBV28 and TRBJ1-5; D might be TRBD1 (6 bases). Germline V gene data show CDR1 as MDHEN and CDR2 as SYDVKM. This CDR3 is 16 amino acids long. Trimming pared 2 bases from V and 6 bases from J, leaving 17 bases between. The CDR3 region is CASSLAGARQSQPQHF. CDR3 nucleotide sequence: TGTGCCAGCAGTTTAGCAGGGGCACGCCAGTCTCAGCCCCAGCATTTT.

This sequence joins TRBV28 and TRBJ2-7; 7 nucleotides line up with TRBD1. Trimming at V came to 7 bases and at J to 2 bases, leaving 8 bases not matched to a gene. The CDR3 totals 14 residues. In germline, CDR1 is MDHEN, CDR2 SYDVKM. The CDR3 spells CASKTPGQPYEQYF. The CDR3 bases are TGTGCCAGCAAAACTCCGGGACAGCCCTACGAGCAGTACTTC.

The V call is TRBV6-6, the J call TRBJ1-2; no clear D. CDR3 length: 13 residues. The germline V and J ends were trimmed by 6 bases and 2 bases, with 10 bases remaining between them. Germline CDR1 reads MNHNY; CDR2 reads SVGAGI (reference sequence). For the CDR3, the DNA is TGTGCCAGCAGCCTAGGCCTGAACTATGGCTACACCTTC. Translated, it gives CASSLGLNYGYTF.

The chain carries TRBV5-1 and TRBJ2-7; D is possibly TRBD1 (6 bases). Germline lookup yields CDR1 SGHRS and CDR2 YFSETQ. Trimming cost V 4 bases and J 3 bases, with 20 bases left between them. The CDR3 is made up of 16 amino acids. Here the CDR3 DNA reads TGCGCCAGCAGCGCCGGGAACCCGATAGGGGGCTACGAGCAGTACTTC. It codes for CASSAGNPIGGYEQYF. Using reference TRBV5-1 and TRBJ2-7 for the parts outside the CDR3, the full variable domain is KAGVTQTPRYLIKTRGQQVTLSCSPISGHRSVSWYQQTPGQGLQFLFEYFSETQRNKGNFPGRFSGRQFSNSRSEMNVSTLELGDSALYLCASSAGNPIGGYEQYFGPGTRLTVT.

This clone occurred once. This chain joins TRBV11-2 and TRBJ1-3; maybe TRBD1 (6 bases). The CDR3 has 16 amino acids. Germline-derived CDR1 and CDR2 are SGHAT and FQNNGV. V lost 1 base and J 4 bases, leaving 14 bases between the germline ends. The CDR3 region is CASSLVRGARGNTIYF. The DNA of the CDR3 is TGTGCCAGCAGCTTAGTACGGGGGGCGAGAGGAAACACCATATATTTT.

A single count supports this clone. J is TRBJ2-7 and V is TRBV18, with TRBD1 matching over 7 bases. The germline CDR1 and CDR2 sequences are KGHSH and LQKENI. There are 14 residues in the CDR3. V trimming: 3 bases; J trimming: 4 bases; junction bases outside the gene matches: 6. The CDR3 DNA reads as TGTGCCAGCTCACCCGGGACAGCGAAATACGAGCAGTACTTC. Protein: CASSPGTAKYEQYF.

The chain recombines TRBV2 with TRBJ1-5; TRBD1 matches at 7 bases. The V gene's germline CDR1 is SNHLY and CDR2 FYNNEI. V was pared by 7 bases and J by 1 base, with 10 bases of the junction left unmatched. The CDR3 has 16 residues. The DNA of the CDR3 is TGTGCCAGCAAAGACAAACAGGGGAAGAGCAATCAGCCCCAGCATTTT. Translated: CASKDKQGKSNQPQHF.

This clone was counted a single time. The V and J genes are TRBV19 and TRBJ2-5; weak D call: TRBD2 (6 bases). The CDR3 totals 15 residues. Trimming took 5 bases from V and 5 from J, leaving 18 bases between them. Germline-derived CDR1 and CDR2 are LNHDA and SQIVND (reference sequence). The CDR3 DNA reads as TGTGCCAGTAGTCTTCAGCGGAGGGCCCGGGAGACCCAGTACTTC. As protein: CASSLQRRARETQYF.

The chain is built from TRBV15 and TRBJ2-2; weak D call: TRBD2 (6 bases). The length of the CDR3 is 13 residues. V was pared by 1 base and J by 6 bases, with 6 bases between. The germline CDR1 and CDR2 sequences are LNHNV and YYDKDF (reference sequence). CDR3 amino acids: CATSRGEAGELFF. The CDR3 DNA reads TGTGCCACCAGCAGAGGGGAGGCCGGGGAGCTGTTTTTT.

This clone is a singleton in its sample. In DNA form, the CDR3 reads TGCGCCAGCAGCCGACATGGGACGGAAGTTTCACAAACTAATGAAAAACTGTTTTTT. Its protein product is CASSRHGTEVSQTNEKLFF. This chain links TRBV5-1 with TRBJ1-4, with a weak D call TRBD1 (5 bases). CDR3 size: 19 residues. CDR1 and CDR2 (germline): SGHRS, YFSETQ. The germline V and J ends were trimmed by 4 bases and 1 base, with 23 bases remaining between them.

This clone was picked up one time. V gene TRBV19 combines with J gene TRBJ2-5; 9 positions match TRBD1. V trimming: 3 bases; J trimming: 5 bases; junction bases outside the gene matches: 13. The length of the CDR3 is 17 residues. CDR1 and CDR2 (germline): LNHDA, SQIVND (reference sequence). In DNA form, the CDR3 reads TGTGCCAGTAGTATGTACTTCCCGACAGGGGGTAGGGAGACCCAGTACTTC. It codes for CASSMYFPTGGRETQYF. The complete variable domain, with remaining parts taken from reference TRBV19 and TRBJ2-5, reads DGGITQSPKYLFRKEGQNVTLSCEQNLNHDAMYWYRQDPGQGLRLIYYSQIVNDFQKGDIAEGYSVSREKKESFPLTVTSAQKNPTAFYLCASSMYFPTGGRETQYFGPGTRLLVL.

V is TRBV2 and J is TRBJ2-7; D assignment may be TRBD1 or TRBD2 (5 bases each). Germline V lookup: CDR1 SNHLY, CDR2 FYNNEI. V was cut by 3 bases and J by 1 base, with 10 bases left in between. CDR3 length equals 14 residues. CDR3 amino acids: CASSEGPLSYEQYF. The CDR3 coding sequence is TGTGCCAGCAGTGAGGGACCCCTATCCTACGAGCAGTACTTC.

The V and J genes are TRBV7-3 and TRBJ1-6; a possible D gene is TRBD1 (6 bases). The CDR3 is 17 amino acids. V gave up 2 bases and J gave up 2 bases, with 13 bases separating them. Looked up from germline, CDR1 is SGHTA and CDR2 is FQGTGA. The CDR3 DNA reads TGTGCCAGCAGCTTAGTTCCAGGGGCTACCTATAATTCACCCCTCCACTTT. Residues: CASSLVPGATYNSPLHF.

The chain joins TRBV7-8 to TRBJ2-7; possibly TRBD2 for D (5 bases). CDR3 length: 14 residues. The germline V gene encodes CDR1 SGHVS and CDR2 FQNEAQ. Trimming removed 7 bases from V and 5 bases from J, with 18 bases in between. Written as DNA, the CDR3 is TGTGCCAGCAACGAGCGGTCGAGTTACAACGAGCAGTACTTC. This translates into CASNERSSYNEQYF.

The V call is TRBV7-2, the J call TRBJ2-2; 8 bases map to TRBD2. Germline CDR1 and CDR2: SGHTA and FQGNSA. The CDR3 has 14 residues. V lost 5 bases to trimming and J lost 5 bases; unmatched junction nucleotides: 4. The CDR3 protein is CASSPKRGTGELFF. As DNA, the CDR3 is TGTGCCAGCAGCCCAAAGCGGGGGACCGGGGAGCTGTTTTTT. Complete variable domain (other parts from reference TRBV7-2 and TRBJ2-2): GAGVSQSPSNKVTEKGKDVELRCDPISGHTALYWYRQSLGQGLEFLIYFQGNSAPDKSGLPSDRFSAERTGGSVSTLTIQRTQQEDSAVYLCASSPKRGTGELFFGEGSRLTVL.

The chain employs TRBV14 and TRBJ1-2; possibly TRBD1 for D (6 bases). Trimming removed 1 base from V and 7 bases from J, with 13 bases in between. This CDR3 is 14 amino acids long. Per germline, CDR1 SGHDN and CDR2 FVKESK. CDR3 nucleotide sequence: TGTGCCAGCAGCCAAGTAGCGGGGGGCGCTGGCTACACCTTC. Amino acids: CASSQVAGGAGYTF.